A single sample gave rise to the 17 T cell receptor beta chains below, sequenced in a study of blood T cells in healthy people across ages. It was with a sample-barcoded 5' primer and a J-beta primer mix that a second PCR of about 6 to 12 cycles was run. TCRdb passed the 5' RACE reads through MiXCR, listing each CDR3 protein once. The data contain some 1.8 million distinct CDR3 sequences, approximately 40% of them singletons. Sequenced sample: blood. The receptors originated from a human donor in good health.

The chain carries TRBV7-6 and TRBJ1-5; D is unresolved. In germline, CDR1 is SGHVS, CDR2 FNYEAQ. Trimming removed 3 bases at V and 5 bases at J, with 14 bases between. This CDR3 contains 15 residues. CDR3 in DNA: TGTGCCAGCAGCTTGAGACTTCGGGAGGATCAGCCCCAGCATTTT. It encodes CASSLRLREDQPQHF.

This chain links TRBV20-1 with TRBJ2-1, with D uncertain. CDR3 length: 11 amino acids. V was shortened by 5 bases and J by 5 bases, with 7 bases between the two germline ends. Germline CDR1 reads DFQATT; CDR2 reads SNEGSKA (reference sequence). The CDR3 reads CSAGQNNEQFF. In DNA, the CDR3 is TGCAGTGCTGGCCAGAACAATGAGCAGTTCTTC.

The rearrangement uses TRBV5-5 and TRBJ1-4, with D possibly matching TRBD1 (5 bases). Germline lookup yields CDR1 SGHKS and CDR2 YYEKEE (reference sequence). Trimming removed 2 bases from V and 8 bases from J, with 10 bases in between. This CDR3 is built from 13 residues. CDR3 coding DNA: TGTGCCAGCAGCTTCAGGGTTTTGGAAAAACTGTTTTTT. Translated, it gives CASSFRVLEKLFF. Using reference TRBV5-5 and TRBJ1-4 for the parts outside the CDR3, the full variable domain is DAGVTQSPTHLIKTRGQQVTLRCSPISGHKSVSWYQQVLGQGPQFIFQYYEKEERGRGNFPDRFSARQFPNYSSELNVNALLLGDSALYLCASSFRVLEKLFFGSGTQLSVL.

This chain uses TRBV30 with TRBJ1-5, with D possibly TRBD1 on 5 matching bases. Germline CDR1 is GTSNPN and CDR2 is SVGIG (reference sequence). This CDR3 has 15 residues. V was shortened by 0 bases and J by 2 bases, with 11 bases between the two germline ends. CDR3 in amino acids: CAWSVSGLGNQPQHF. CDR3 nucleotide sequence: TGTGCCTGGAGTGTATCAGGGTTGGGCAATCAGCCCCAGCATTTT.

The chain's CDR3 is CASSSLKGQHYGYTF. The CDR3 DNA reads as TGCGCCAGCAGCTCTTTAAAGGGACAGCACTATGGCTACACCTTC. This chain connects TRBV4-1 to TRBJ1-2; TRBD1 matches at 7 bases. Germline CDR1 is MGHRA and CDR2 is YSYEKL. V shed 5 bases, J shed 3 bases, and the junction held 9 bases outside the gene matches. The CDR3 runs 15 residues.

This chain uses TRBV28 with TRBJ2-7, with D possibly matching TRBD1 (5 bases). The germline gives CDR1 MDHEN, CDR2 SYDVKM. V was clipped by 7 bases and J by 7 bases, with 14 bases between them. This CDR3 spans 12 amino acids. The CDR3 here is CASTFRGREQYF. Here the CDR3 DNA reads TGTGCCAGCACTTTTAGGGGTAGGGAGCAGTACTTC.

The J gene is TRBJ2-1, the V gene TRBV12-3 or TRBV12-4; D possibly corresponds to TRBD2 (7 bases). The CDR3 spans 16 residues. Trimming took 3 bases from V and 7 from J, leaving 19 bases between them. CDR3 amino acids: CASSFWGGRLTNEQFF. The CDR3, as DNA: TGTGCCAGCAGTTTTTGGGGGGGCCGTCTCACTAATGAGCAGTTCTTC.

This clonotype showed up many times. This chain links TRBV6-2 or TRBV6-3 with TRBJ2-1, with 8 bases fitting TRBD2. This CDR3 region has 12 residues. Germline CDR1 reads MNHEY; CDR2 reads SVGEGT. The ends lost 6 bases at V and 9 bases at J; junction bases unmatched: 4. The CDR3 DNA follows: TGTGCCAGCAGCCCCGGGGGGGCTGAGCAGTTCTTC. Translating gives CASSPGGAEQFF.

A few counts support this clonotype. V usage is TRBV6-2 or TRBV6-3 and J usage is TRBJ2-5; D not certain. Trimming cost V 0 bases and J 1 base, with 6 bases left between them. The CDR3 extends over 14 amino acids. Germline CDR1 is MNHEY and CDR2 is SVGEGT. CDR3 residues: CASSYSGIQETQYF. CDR3 in DNA: TGTGCCAGCAGTTACTCGGGGATCCAAGAGACCCAGTACTTC.

The chain is built from TRBV5-1 and TRBJ2-7, with 8 bases fitting TRBD2. The CDR3 length is 18 residues. CDR1 SGHRS and CDR2 YFSETQ come from the germline V gene. The V gene end was trimmed by 2 bases and the J gene end by 3 bases; junction bases not matched to a gene: 16. CDR3 nucleotide sequence: TGCGCCAGCAGCTTCCCGGACAGCGGGGGCCCTCGCCGCTACGAGCAGTACTTC. Protein product: CASSFPDSGGPRRYEQYF.

This chain links TRBV9 with TRBJ2-2, with a tentative D call TRBD2 (7 bases). Trimming cost V 4 bases and J 3 bases, with 13 bases left between them. This CDR3 is 15 amino acids long. Germline V gives CDR1 SGDLS, CDR2 YYNGEE. CDR3 nucleotide sequence: TGTGCCAGCAGCCCGGGGGGCGTCGACACCGGGGAGCTGTTTTTT. This gives the protein CASSPGGVDTGELFF. Together with reference TRBV9 and TRBJ2-2, the CDR3 gives the full variable domain: DSGVTQTPKHLITATGQRVTLRCSPRSGDLSVYWYQQSLDQGLQFLIQYYNGEERAKGNILERFSAQQFPDLHSELNLSSLELGDSALYFCASSPGGVDTGELFFGEGSRLTVL.

V is TRBV2 and J is TRBJ2-7; 8 positions agree with TRBD2. Germline trimming cut 1 base from V and 0 bases from J; bases unmatched to any gene: 2. CDR1 SNHLY and CDR2 FYNNEI come from the germline V gene. This CDR3 region has 15 residues. The CDR3 nucleotides read TGTGCCAGCAGTGAAGTAGCGGGGCACTCCTACGAGCAGTACTTC. It encodes CASSEVAGHSYEQYF.

This chain uses TRBV27 with TRBJ2-7; weak D call: TRBD2 (6 bases). The CDR3 covers 18 residues. The V end lost 1 base, the J end lost 3 bases, and 22 bases lay between the germline ends. Germline values: CDR1 MNHEY, CDR2 SMNVEV (reference sequence). CDR3 protein: CASSLLSNMGGKGYEQYF. The CDR3 nucleotides read TGTGCCAGCAGTTTATTATCGAACATGGGGGGTAAGGGCTACGAGCAGTACTTC.

This clonotype was seen a few times. This sequence joins TRBV20-1 and TRBJ1-4; no clear D gene. This CDR3 has 13 residues. Germline values: CDR1 DFQATT, CDR2 SNEGSKA (reference sequence). V lost 5 bases and J lost 0, with 7 bases in between. This chain's CDR3 is CSARLSTNEKLFF. Written as DNA, the CDR3 is TGCAGTGCTCGACTGTCAACTAATGAAAAACTGTTTTTT.

There are a few counts of this clonotype. The chain recombines TRBV20-1 with TRBJ2-3, with 10 bases identical to TRBD2. Germline V gives CDR1 DFQATT, CDR2 SNEGSKA (reference sequence). Trimming removed 2 bases from V and 0 bases from J; junction bases left unmatched: 17. The CDR3 is made up of 20 amino acids. CDR3 region: CSARLPRVAGGSGSTDTQYF. CDR3 coding DNA: TGCAGTGCTAGACTACCAAGGGTAGCGGGGGGCTCGGGTAGCACAGATACGCAGTATTTT.

This clonotype was seen more than once but under ten times. The chain is built from TRBV6-1 and TRBJ2-1; D is undetermined. The V and J ends lost 4 bases and 4 bases respectively, with 5 bases between them. Germline CDR1 and CDR2: MNHNS and SASEGT. CDR3 size: 12 residues. The CDR3: CASSVEYNEQFF. The CDR3 DNA follows: TGTGCCAGCAGTGTGGAGTACAATGAGCAGTTCTTC.

V is TRBV15 and J is TRBJ1-1; D gene uncertain. The V end was cut by 2 bases, the J end by 5 bases, with 6 bases between. The CDR3 covers 12 residues. CDR1 and CDR2 (germline): LNHNV, YYDKDF (reference sequence). CDR3 nucleotides: TGTGCCACCAGCAGACAATGGACTGAAGCTTTCTTT. Translating it yields CATSRQWTEAFF.